This TCR beta chain was sequenced during a study of blood T cells in healthy people across ages. Study at large: Every two T cells gave about one barcoded beta molecule via template switching. General study points: Observed TCR beta diversity per million T cells went down as age went up. This fall followed a roughly linear course with age.

Then a second PCR, running about 6 to 11 cycles, was carried out with a sample-barcoded 5' primer and a J-beta primer mix. MiXCR was run by TCRdb on the 5' RACE reads, yielding one entry per CDR3 protein. The repertoire holds roughly 550,000 distinct CDR3 sequences, with about 25% as singletons. A remark on this clonotype: The antigen remains unidentified. One end of the junction is discordant with germline, which a read error may explain.

The CDR3 covers 16 residues. From germline, CDR1 is PRHDT and CDR2 FYEKMQ (reference sequence). These data were likewise used in another study, on T cells of mothers and their children. That work contributes: Related mother-child pairs showed slightly higher but non-significant overlap than unrelated pairs.

Sequences were obtained from blood. The source of this sequence is a boy aged 5-17 years in good health. The J gene is TRBJ2-5, the V gene TRBV13; D assignment may be TRBD1 or TRBD2 (5 bases each). The CDR3 spells CASSSPPRTGLGTHYF. In DNA form, the CDR3 reads TGTGCCAGCAGCTCGCCACCCCGGACGGGGTTGGGGACCCACTACTTC. The whole variable domain, filled in from reference TRBV13 and TRBJ2-5, reads AAGVIQSPRHLIKEKRETATLKCYPIPRHDTVYWYQQGPGQDPQFLISFYEKMQSDKGSIPDRFSAQQFSDYHSELNMSSLELGDSALYFCASSSPPRTGLGTHYFGPGTRLLVL.